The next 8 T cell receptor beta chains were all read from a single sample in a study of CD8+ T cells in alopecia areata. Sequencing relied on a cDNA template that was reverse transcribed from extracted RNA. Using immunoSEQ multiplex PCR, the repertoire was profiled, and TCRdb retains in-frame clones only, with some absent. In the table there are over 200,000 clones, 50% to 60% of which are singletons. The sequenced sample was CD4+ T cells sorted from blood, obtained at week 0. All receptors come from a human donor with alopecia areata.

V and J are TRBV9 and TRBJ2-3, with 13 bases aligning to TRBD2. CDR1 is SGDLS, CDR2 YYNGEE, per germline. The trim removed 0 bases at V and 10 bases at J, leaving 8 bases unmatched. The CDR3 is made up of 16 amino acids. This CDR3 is CASSVGTSGGRGAQYF. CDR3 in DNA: TGTGCCAGCAGCGTAGGGACTAGCGGGGGAAGAGGTGCGCAGTATTTT. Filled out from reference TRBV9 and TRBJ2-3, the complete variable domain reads DSGVTQTPKHLITATGQRVTLRCSPRSGDLSVYWYQQSLDQGLQFLIQYYNGEERAKGNILERFSAQQFPDLHSELNLSSLELGDSALYFCASSVGTSGGRGAQYFGPGTRLTVL.

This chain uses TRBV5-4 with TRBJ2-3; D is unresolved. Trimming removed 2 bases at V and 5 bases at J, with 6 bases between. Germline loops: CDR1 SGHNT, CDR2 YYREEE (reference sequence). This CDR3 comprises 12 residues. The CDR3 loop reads CASSFREDTQYF. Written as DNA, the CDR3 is TGTGCCAGCAGCTTTAGGGAAGATACGCAGTATTTT.

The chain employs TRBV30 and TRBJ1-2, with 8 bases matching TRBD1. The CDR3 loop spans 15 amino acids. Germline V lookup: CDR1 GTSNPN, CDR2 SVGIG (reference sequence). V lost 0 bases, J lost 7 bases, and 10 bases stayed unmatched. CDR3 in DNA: TGTGCCTGGAGTGTACAGGCCGCAGGGGGCACTGGCTACACCTTC. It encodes CAWSVQAAGGTGYTF. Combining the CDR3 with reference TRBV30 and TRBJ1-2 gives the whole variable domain SQTIHQWPATLVQPVGSPLSLECTVEGTSNPNLYWYRQAAGRGLQLLFYSVGIGQISSEVPQNLSASRPQDRQFILSSKKLLLSDSGFYLCAWSVQAAGGTGYTFGSGTRLTVV.

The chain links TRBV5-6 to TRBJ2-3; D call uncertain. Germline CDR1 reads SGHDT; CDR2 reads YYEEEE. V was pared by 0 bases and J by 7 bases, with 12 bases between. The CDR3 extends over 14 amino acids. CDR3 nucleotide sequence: TGTGCCAGCAGCTTGGGACCGGAGCTAAATACGCAGTATTTT. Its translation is CASSLGPELNTQYF.

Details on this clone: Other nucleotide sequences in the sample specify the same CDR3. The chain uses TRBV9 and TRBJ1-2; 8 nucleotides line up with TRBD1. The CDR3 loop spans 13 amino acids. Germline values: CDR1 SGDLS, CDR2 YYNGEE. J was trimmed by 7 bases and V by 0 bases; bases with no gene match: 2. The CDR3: CASSVGQGLGYTF. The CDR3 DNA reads TGTGCCAGCAGCGTAGGACAGGGGCTTGGCTACACCTTC.

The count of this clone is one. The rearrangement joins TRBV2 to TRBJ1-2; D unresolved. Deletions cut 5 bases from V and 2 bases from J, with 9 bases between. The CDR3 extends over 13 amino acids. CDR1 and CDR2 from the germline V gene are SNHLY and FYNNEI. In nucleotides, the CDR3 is TGTGCCAGCAGTACCGATACAAACTATGGCTACACCTTC. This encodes CASSTDTNYGYTF.

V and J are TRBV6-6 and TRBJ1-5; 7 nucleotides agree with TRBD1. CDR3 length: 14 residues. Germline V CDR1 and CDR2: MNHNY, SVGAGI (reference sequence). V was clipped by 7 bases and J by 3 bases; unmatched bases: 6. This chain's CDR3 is CASNLQGVNQPQHF. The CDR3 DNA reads TGTGCCAGCAACCTCCAGGGGGTCAATCAGCCCCAGCATTTT.

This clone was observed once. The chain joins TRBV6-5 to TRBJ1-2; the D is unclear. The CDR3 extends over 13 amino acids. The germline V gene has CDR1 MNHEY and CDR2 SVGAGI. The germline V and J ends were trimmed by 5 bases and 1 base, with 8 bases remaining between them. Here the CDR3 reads CASSHGNNYGYTF. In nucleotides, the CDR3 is TGTGCCAGCAGTCACGGTAATAACTATGGCTACACCTTC.